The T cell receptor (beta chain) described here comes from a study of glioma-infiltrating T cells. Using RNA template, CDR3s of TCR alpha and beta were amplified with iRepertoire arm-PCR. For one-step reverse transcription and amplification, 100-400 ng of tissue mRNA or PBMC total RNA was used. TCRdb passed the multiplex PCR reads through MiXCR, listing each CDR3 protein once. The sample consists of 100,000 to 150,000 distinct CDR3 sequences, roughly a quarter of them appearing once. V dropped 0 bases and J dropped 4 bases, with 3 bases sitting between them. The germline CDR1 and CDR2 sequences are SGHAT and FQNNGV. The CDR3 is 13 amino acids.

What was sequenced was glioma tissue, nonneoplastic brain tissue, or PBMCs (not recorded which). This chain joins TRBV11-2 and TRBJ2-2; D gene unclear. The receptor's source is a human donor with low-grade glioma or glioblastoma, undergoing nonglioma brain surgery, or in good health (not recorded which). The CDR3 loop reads CASSLERTGELFF. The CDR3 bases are TGTGCCAGCAGCTTAGAGCGCACCGGGGAGCTGTTTTTT.